What follows is one T cell receptor beta chain and its context. The sample is drawn from a study of cytomegalovirus exposure and HLA in healthy donors. Trimming took 4 bases from V and 0 from J, leaving 11 bases between them. The germline gives CDR1 SGHRS, CDR2 YFSETQ. CDR3 size: 15 residues. The PCR ran on 60 Vbeta and 13 Jbeta primers. The table came from immunoSEQ multiplex PCR; TCRdb's copy has only in-frame clones and leaves some out. The sample lists more than 130,000 clones, around 80% occurring once. The chain combines TRBV5-1 with TRBJ1-3; D gene ambiguous. The sequenced sample consisted of PBMCs. The receptor comes from a male donor in good health and CMV-seronegative. The CDR3 region is CASSEGWGSGNTIYF. The CDR3 DNA reads TGCGCCAGCAGCGAGGGTTGGGGCTCTGGAAACACCATATATTTT. The full variable domain, completed using reference TRBV5-1 and TRBJ1-3, is KAGVTQTPRYLIKTRGQQVTLSCSPISGHRSVSWYQQTPGQGLQFLFEYFSETQRNKGNFPGRFSGRQFSNSRSEMNVSTLELGDSALYLCASSEGWGSGNTIYFGEGSWLTVV.